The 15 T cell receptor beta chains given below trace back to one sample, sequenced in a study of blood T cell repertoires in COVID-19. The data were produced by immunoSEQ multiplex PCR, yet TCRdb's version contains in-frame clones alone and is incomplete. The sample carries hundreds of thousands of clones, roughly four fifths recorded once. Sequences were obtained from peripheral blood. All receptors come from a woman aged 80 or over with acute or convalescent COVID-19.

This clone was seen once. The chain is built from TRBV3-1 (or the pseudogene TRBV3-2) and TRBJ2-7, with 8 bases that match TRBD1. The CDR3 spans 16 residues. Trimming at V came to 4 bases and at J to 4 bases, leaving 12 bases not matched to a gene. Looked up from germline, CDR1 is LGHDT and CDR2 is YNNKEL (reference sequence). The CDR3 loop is CASSPLTGVGVYEQYF. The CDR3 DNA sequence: TGTGCCAGCAGCCCCTTGACAGGGGTGGGCGTATACGAGCAGTACTTC.

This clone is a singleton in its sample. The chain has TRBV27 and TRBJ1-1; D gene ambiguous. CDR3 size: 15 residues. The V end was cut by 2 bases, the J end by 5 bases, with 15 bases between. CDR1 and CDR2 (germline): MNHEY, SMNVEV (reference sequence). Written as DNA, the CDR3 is TGTGCCAGCAGTTTAAGGTTCCGGTCGGGGACTGAAGCTTTCTTT. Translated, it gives CASSLRFRSGTEAFF.

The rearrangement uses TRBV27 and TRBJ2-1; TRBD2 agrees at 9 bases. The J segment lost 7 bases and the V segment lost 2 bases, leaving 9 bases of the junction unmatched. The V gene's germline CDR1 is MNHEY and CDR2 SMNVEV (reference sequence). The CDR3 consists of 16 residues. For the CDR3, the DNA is TGTGCCAGCAGTTTACCCGGACAAGCGGGGGGAAATGAGCAGTTCTTC. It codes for CASSLPGQAGGNEQFF.

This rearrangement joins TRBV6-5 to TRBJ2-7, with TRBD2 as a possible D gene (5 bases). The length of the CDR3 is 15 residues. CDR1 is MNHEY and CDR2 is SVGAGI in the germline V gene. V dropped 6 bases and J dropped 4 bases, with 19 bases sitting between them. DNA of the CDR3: TGTGCCAGCAGCCCCGAGTCGGGGTATAGGTACGAGCAGTACTTC. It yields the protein CASSPESGYRYEQYF.

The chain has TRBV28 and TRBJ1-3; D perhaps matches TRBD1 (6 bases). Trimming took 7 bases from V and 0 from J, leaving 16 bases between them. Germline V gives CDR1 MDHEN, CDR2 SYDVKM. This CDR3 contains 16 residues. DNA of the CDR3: TGTGCCAGCACTGAAGGGGGGGCAAGCTCTGGAAACACCATATATTTT. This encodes CASTEGGASSGNTIYF.

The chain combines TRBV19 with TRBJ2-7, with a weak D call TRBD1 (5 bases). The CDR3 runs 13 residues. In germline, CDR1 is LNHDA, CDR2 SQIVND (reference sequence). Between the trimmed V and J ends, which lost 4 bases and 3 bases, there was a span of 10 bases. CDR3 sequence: CASSKGISYEQYF. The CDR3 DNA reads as TGTGCCAGTAGTAAGGGGATTAGCTACGAGCAGTACTTC. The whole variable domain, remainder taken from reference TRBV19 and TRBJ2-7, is DGGITQSPKYLFRKEGQNVTLSCEQNLNHDAMYWYRQDPGQGLRLIYYSQIVNDFQKGDIAEGYSVSREKKESFPLTVTSAQKNPTAFYLCASSKGISYEQYFGPGTRLTVT.

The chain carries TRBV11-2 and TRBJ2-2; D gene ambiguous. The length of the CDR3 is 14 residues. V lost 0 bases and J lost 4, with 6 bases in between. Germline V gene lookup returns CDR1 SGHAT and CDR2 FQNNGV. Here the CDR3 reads CASSLDSATGELFF. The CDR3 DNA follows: TGTGCCAGCAGCTTAGACAGCGCCACCGGGGAGCTGTTTTTT.

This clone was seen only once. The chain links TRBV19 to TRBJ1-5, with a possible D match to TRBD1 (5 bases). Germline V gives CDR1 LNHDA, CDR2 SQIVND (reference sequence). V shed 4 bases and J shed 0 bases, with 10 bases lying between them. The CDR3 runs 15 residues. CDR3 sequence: CASSTGGDSNQPQHF. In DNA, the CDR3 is TGTGCCAGTAGTACCGGGGGAGATAGCAATCAGCCCCAGCATTTT.

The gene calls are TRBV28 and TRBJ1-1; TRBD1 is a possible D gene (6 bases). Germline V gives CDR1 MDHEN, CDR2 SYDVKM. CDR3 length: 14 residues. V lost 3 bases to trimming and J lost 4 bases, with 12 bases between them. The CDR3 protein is CASSFPAGATEAFF. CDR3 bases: TGTGCCAGCAGTTTCCCGGCGGGGGCCACTGAAGCTTTCTTT.

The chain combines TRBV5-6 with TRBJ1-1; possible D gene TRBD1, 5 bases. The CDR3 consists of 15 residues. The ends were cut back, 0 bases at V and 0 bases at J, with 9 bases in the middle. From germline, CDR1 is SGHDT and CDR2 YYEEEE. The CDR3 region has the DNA TGTGCCAGCAGCTTGGTGGTGGGGCTGAACACTGAAGCTTTCTTT. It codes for CASSLVVGLNTEAFF.

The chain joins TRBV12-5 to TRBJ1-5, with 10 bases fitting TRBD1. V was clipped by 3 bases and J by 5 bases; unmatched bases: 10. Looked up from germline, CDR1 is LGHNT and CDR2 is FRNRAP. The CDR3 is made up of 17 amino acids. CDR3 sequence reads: CASGFPSGTGVDQPQHF. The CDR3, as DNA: TGTGCTAGTGGTTTCCCAAGTGGGACAGGGGTAGATCAGCCCCAGCATTTT.

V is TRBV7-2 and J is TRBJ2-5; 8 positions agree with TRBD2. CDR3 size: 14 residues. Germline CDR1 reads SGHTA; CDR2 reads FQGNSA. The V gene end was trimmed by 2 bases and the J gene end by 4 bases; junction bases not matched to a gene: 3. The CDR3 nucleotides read TGTGCCAGCAGCTTAAGCGGGGGACCAGAGACCCAGTACTTC. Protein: CASSLSGGPETQYF. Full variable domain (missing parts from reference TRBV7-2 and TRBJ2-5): GAGVSQSPSNKVTEKGKDVELRCDPISGHTALYWYRQSLGQGLEFLIYFQGNSAPDKSGLPSDRFSAERTGGSVSTLTIQRTQQEDSAVYLCASSLSGGPETQYFGPGTRLLVL.

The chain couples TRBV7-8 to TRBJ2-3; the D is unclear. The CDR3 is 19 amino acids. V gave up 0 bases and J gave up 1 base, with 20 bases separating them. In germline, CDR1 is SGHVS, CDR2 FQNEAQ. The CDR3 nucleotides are TGTGCCAGCAGCTTAGCGCCCCGATGGCCCAGGTCTGGCACAGATACGCAGTATTTT. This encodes CASSLAPRWPRSGTDTQYF.

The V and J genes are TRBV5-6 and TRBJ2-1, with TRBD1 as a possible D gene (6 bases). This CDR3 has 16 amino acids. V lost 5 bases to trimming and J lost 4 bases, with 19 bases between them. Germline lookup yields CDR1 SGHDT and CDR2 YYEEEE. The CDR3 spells CASSLRQVLIYNEQFF. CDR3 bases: TGTGCCAGCAGTCTTCGACAGGTCCTAATTTACAATGAGCAGTTCTTC.

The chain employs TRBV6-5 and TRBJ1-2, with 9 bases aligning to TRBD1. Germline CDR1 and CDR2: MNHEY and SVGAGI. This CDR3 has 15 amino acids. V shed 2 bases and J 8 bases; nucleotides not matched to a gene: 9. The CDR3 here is CASSYLRQGEGGYTF. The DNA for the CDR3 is TGTGCCAGCAGTTACCTCCGACAGGGGGAGGGGGGCTACACCTTC.